This TCR beta chain derives from a study of T cell responses to AZD1222 COVID-19 vaccine. Study-wide context: Second-dose intervals near 4 or 12 weeks were combined.

The ends were cut back, 6 bases at V and 3 bases at J, with 15 bases in the middle. The germline V gene encodes CDR1 SNHLY and CDR2 FYNNEI. CDR3 length equals 15 residues. TCRdb's table, derived via immunoSEQ multiplex PCR, lists solely in-frame clones and lacks some. The sample records about 150,000 clones, 88% being singletons. The sequence came from an adult in good health. This specimen consisted of peripheral blood, obtained on day 0 of AZD1222 vaccination. The rearrangement links TRBV2 to TRBJ2-4; maybe TRBD1 (6 bases). The CDR3, as DNA: TGTGCCAGCAGGGGGGCCCGTAACGTCAAAAACATTCAGTACTTC. Translation: CASRGARNVKNIQYF.